This T cell receptor (beta chain) was found in a study of blood T cell repertoires in COVID-19 (dated by TCRdb to about 2020). Regarding the research as a whole: Collaborator samples came from the United States, Italy and Spain and covered acute and convalescent phases of COVID-19. The prospective study material was composed of cDNA or gDNA derived from T cells, B-cell-depleted T cells, or PBMCs. Sample metadata almost always included a de-identified subject ID, COVID-19 status, age in years and sex. Where HLA class I and class II types were available, the types were taken from metadata supplied by the sample provider, not from assay-based typing. The samples were drawn from the first 160 participants of the ongoing ImmuneRACE study and from over a thousand subjects provided by 6 global collaborators. A freely available public database, intended as a resource for researchers studying the immune response to SARS-CoV-2, is where the repertoires were released. The dataset comprised deeply sampled blood TCRbeta repertoires from subjects exposed to, actively infected with, or recovered from COVID-19. Study-wide findings and limitations: The amount of clinical and demographic metadata varied by source and participant and was provided uncurated.

A word on this clone: Its antigen is not yet known. Per-nucleotide qualities are absent, and no much larger clonotype sits a single base away.

Participants in the prospective study were enrolled through a virtual design, were aged roughly 18 to 100 years, and lived in approximately 24 United States geographic areas. In the prospective study, cohorts were assigned on the basis of participant-reported clinical history obtained from a screening survey and a study questionnaire. Mobile phlebotomists in the prospective study collected whole blood, serum and a nasopharyngeal or oropharyngeal swab from every participant. Prospective study participants could optionally give additional blood draws and questionnaires over a roughly 2-month period. Prospective study blood samples were shipped either frozen or at room temperature before DNA extraction. TCRbeta CDR3 regions were amplified from genomic DNA by means of the immunoSEQ Assay, a bias-controlled multiplex PCR. The original methods were these. The number of nucleated cells in each sample was estimated by amplification of reference gene primers within the assay. Sequence reads were collapsed and filtered to measure the absolute abundance of every unique TCRbeta CDR3 rearrangement. For each sample, productive Simpson clonality was calculated as the square root of Simpson's diversity index across productive rearrangements. TCRdb provides this immuneACCESS table in a form limited to in-frame rearrangements. Some clones are lacking; in checked studies, under half of them reflect an unresolved V gene, and why the rest are absent is not known. V and J calls plus clone size are reproduced from that table; the DNA served to infer D and trimming. Recorded for this sample are under 250,000 clones; about 86% of them occurred a single time. Approximately 9% of the sample is in the top ten clones.

Taken from the germline V gene, the CDR1 and CDR2 loops are MNHEY and SVGEGT. Here V drops 2 bases and J drops 6 bases, and the junction holds 9 bases not matched to any gene. The CDR3 starts with the cysteine, ends with the phenylalanine, and has 16 residues. The sequence is cut down to CDR3 DNA, 48 bases in frame from base 1. The rearrangement combines TRBV6-2 or TRBV6-3 with TRBJ2-3, and TRBD1 aligns with 9 junction nucleotides. The TCR comes from a woman between 50 and 59 years old with acute COVID-19. Sequencing was carried out using PBMCs or T cells enriched from blood (not recorded which). The DNA sequence is as follows: TGTGCCAGCAGTTACCGCATAACAGGGGGCGCGGATACGCAGTATTTT. It translates to CASSYRITGGADTQYF.